The present TCR beta chain was sequenced within a study of T cell responses to AZD1222 COVID-19 vaccine. Study-level points and caveats: Spike-specific TCR repertoires showed rising breadth and depth after two AZD1222 doses.

Libraries were prepared by immunoSEQ multiplex PCR; TCRdb keeps only in-frame clonotypes and omits some of them. The sample consists of around 130,000 clones, roughly 92% of them appearing once. Germline lookup yields CDR1 SGHTA and CDR2 FQGNSA. V was cut by 0 bases and J by 6 bases, with 12 bases left in between. This CDR3 is built from 14 residues. In regard to this clone: Its antigen is not identified.

The chain employs TRBV7-2 and TRBJ2-7, with D perhaps matching TRBD2 (7 bases). The receptor was derived from an adult who received the AZD1222 COVID-19 vaccine. The sample in question was peripheral blood, obtained 28 days after the second AZD1222 dose. The CDR3 region has the DNA TGTGCCAGCAGCTTAGCGGGGGGGGGCTCCGAGCAGTACTTC. Translated, it gives CASSLAGGGSEQYF.